This T cell receptor (beta chain) was observed in a study of blood T cell repertoires in COVID-19. The germline CDR1 and CDR2 sequences are SEHNR and FQNEAQ (reference sequence). V shed 2 bases and J shed 8 bases, with 12 bases lying between them. The CDR3 loop spans 13 amino acids. Some clones are missing from TCRdb's copy, which holds only in-frame ones; the method was immunoSEQ multiplex PCR. Among around 280,000 clones, around 88% were seen once, and the ten largest hold roughly 6.3%. The TCR was taken from a woman aged 40 to 50 who had recovered from COVID-19. The V and J genes are TRBV7-9 and TRBJ1-2; D is perhaps TRBD1 (5 bases). The sample was PBMCs or T cells enriched from blood (not recorded which). Here the CDR3 reads CASSLLGEEGYTF. The CDR3 DNA sequence: TGTGCCAGCAGCTTATTAGGGGAAGAAGGCTACACCTTC.